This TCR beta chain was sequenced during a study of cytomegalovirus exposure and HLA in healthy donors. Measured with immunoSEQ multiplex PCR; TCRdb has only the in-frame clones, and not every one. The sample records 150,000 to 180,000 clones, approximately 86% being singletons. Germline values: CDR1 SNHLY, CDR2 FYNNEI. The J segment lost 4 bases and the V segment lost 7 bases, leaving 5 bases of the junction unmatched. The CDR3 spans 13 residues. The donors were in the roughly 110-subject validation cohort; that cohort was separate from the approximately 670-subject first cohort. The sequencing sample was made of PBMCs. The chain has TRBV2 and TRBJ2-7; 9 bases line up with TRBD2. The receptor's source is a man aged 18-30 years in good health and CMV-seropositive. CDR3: CASKRLADYEQYF. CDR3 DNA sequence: TGTGCCAGCAAGCGACTAGCGGATTACGAGCAGTACTTC.